Below are 32 T cell receptor beta chains sequenced from a single sample in a study of shared clonotypes between healthy human individuals (TCRdb year 2020). The library was obtained by the immunoSEQ multiplex PCR assay. TCRdb re-hosts the immuneACCESS table, in-frame sequences only. Its copies lack some clones; in the studies checked, an unresolved V gene accounts for under half of them, and the cause for the rest is not known. The sample contains millions of clones, around 94% of them found a single time. Over 0.12% of the sample goes to the ten largest clones. Sequencing was carried out using naive CD4+ T cells sorted from blood. Taken with the paper, the label for cell subset or site translates to: CD45RA+ positively selected. Receptor source: a man aged 18-30 years in good health.

The J gene is TRBJ2-3, the V gene TRBV6-5; D is perhaps TRBD2 (5 bases). The CDR3 sequence is 15 residues long. Trimming left V 6 bases short and J 2 bases short, with 15 bases between. CDR1 is MNHEY, CDR2 SVGAGI, per germline. The chain's CDR3 is CASSPDLLYTDTQYF. CDR3 in DNA: TGTGCCAGCAGCCCGGACTTACTCTACACAGATACGCAGTATTTT.

The CDR3 loop reads CASSQTGGWQYF. The CDR3 nucleotides read TGTGCCAGCAGCCAGACAGGGGGTTGGCAGTACTTC. V gene TRBV14 combines with J gene TRBJ2-7, with TRBD1 matching over 9 bases. In germline, CDR1 is SGHDN, CDR2 FVKESK. J was trimmed by 9 bases and V by 3 bases; bases with no gene match: 3. This CDR3 has 12 residues.

The chain is built from TRBV2 and TRBJ1-4; no clear D. V lost 7 bases and J 8 bases, leaving 20 bases between the germline ends. This CDR3 contains 15 residues. Per germline, CDR1 SNHLY and CDR2 FYNNEI. The CDR3 here is CASNWNGAEGEKLFF. The CDR3 DNA reads as TGTGCCAGCAACTGGAATGGCGCGGAAGGCGAAAAACTGTTTTTT.

This clone was seen more than once but under ten times. This chain uses TRBV10-1 with TRBJ2-1; D unclear. This CDR3 is 14 amino acids long. Germline CDR1 reads WNHNN; CDR2 reads SYGVQD (reference sequence). The V gene lost 0 bases and the J gene lost 9 bases, with 12 bases spanning the gap. CDR3 sequence (DNA): TGCGCCAGCAGTGAGTCGCAACCCGCTGGTGAGCAGTTCTTC. It yields the protein CASSESQPAGEQFF.

The chain carries TRBV9 and TRBJ2-5; 9 nucleotides line up with TRBD1. V shed 3 bases, J shed 7 bases, and the junction held 10 bases outside the gene matches. The CDR3 length is 15 residues. The germline gives CDR1 SGDLS, CDR2 YYNGEE. The CDR3 is CASSARDREGVTQYF. Here the CDR3 DNA reads TGTGCCAGCAGCGCGAGGGACAGGGAGGGTGTGACCCAGTACTTC. The complete variable domain, with remaining parts taken from reference TRBV9 and TRBJ2-5, reads DSGVTQTPKHLITATGQRVTLRCSPRSGDLSVYWYQQSLDQGLQFLIQYYNGEERAKGNILERFSAQQFPDLHSELNLSSLELGDSALYFCASSARDREGVTQYFGPGTRLLVL.

The V call is TRBV5-4, the J call TRBJ2-3; 7 bases line up with TRBD1. The V segment lost 0 bases and the J segment 4 bases; nucleotides outside the gene matches: 5. Germline V gene data show CDR1 as SGHNT and CDR2 as YYREEE (reference sequence). There are 15 residues in the CDR3. CDR3 residues: CASSLAYRGADTQYF. CDR3 in DNA: TGTGCCAGCAGCTTGGCCTACAGGGGCGCAGATACGCAGTATTTT.

This clone was detected only once. The chain links TRBV5-6 to TRBJ2-7, with 9 bases that match TRBD1. Germline values: CDR1 SGHDT, CDR2 YYEEEE. J lost 5 bases, V lost 2 bases, and 8 bases had no gene match. The CDR3 consists of 15 residues. CDR3 region: CASSFWDRDNHEQYF. Written as DNA, the CDR3 is TGTGCCAGCAGCTTCTGGGACAGGGATAATCACGAGCAGTACTTC.

This clone was found once. The genes are TRBV2 and TRBJ2-6; D is unclear. V gave up 7 bases and J gave up 0 bases, with 7 bases separating them. This CDR3 region has 14 residues. Germline lookup yields CDR1 SNHLY and CDR2 FYNNEI. CDR3 in DNA: TGTGCCAGCATCCTTAGCTCTGGGGCCAACGTCCTGACTTTC. Its protein product is CASILSSGANVLTF. The full variable domain, its missing parts supplied by reference TRBV2 and TRBJ2-6, is EPEVTQTPSHQVTQMGQEVILRCVPISNHLYFYWYRQILGQKVEFLVSFYNNEISEKSEIFDDQFSVERPDGSNFTLKIRSTKLEDSAMYFCASILSSGANVLTFGAGSRLTVL.

The CDR3 here is CASSQAGADQPQHF. CDR3 bases: TGTGCCAGCAGCCAAGCAGGGGCCGATCAGCCCCAGCATTTT. The V gene is TRBV6-6, the J gene TRBJ1-5; possibly TRBD1 for D (6 bases). The CDR3 spans 14 residues. V was trimmed by 6 bases and J by 5 bases, leaving 14 bases between them. The germline CDR1 and CDR2 sequences are MNHNY and SVGAGI (reference sequence).

V and J are TRBV29-1 and TRBJ2-5, with 7 bases aligning to TRBD1. Trimming removed 1 base from V and 4 bases from J; junction bases left unmatched: 6. CDR3 length: 14 residues. Germline CDR1 is SQVTM and CDR2 is ANQGSEA. CDR3: CSVEVTGVGETQYF. The CDR3 bases are TGCAGCGTTGAAGTAACAGGGGTTGGAGAGACCCAGTACTTC.

This clone was seen once. CDR3 loop: CASSLRSDRVRLSGANVLTF. CDR3 bases: TGTGCCAGCAGTTTACGCTCCGACAGGGTAAGACTCTCTGGGGCCAACGTCCTGACTTTC. The rearrangement links TRBV27 to TRBJ2-6; 7 bases agree with TRBD1. Germline V gene sequence: CDR1 MNHEY, CDR2 SMNVEV (reference sequence). V shed 2 bases, J shed 0 bases, and the junction held 13 bases outside the gene matches. The CDR3 contains 20 residues.

This clone was observed a single time. The J gene is TRBJ1-3, the V gene TRBV7-2; D is unresolved. Looked up from germline, CDR1 is SGHTA and CDR2 is FQGNSA. The CDR3 extends over 13 amino acids. V shed 5 bases and J shed 6 bases, with 11 bases lying between them. CDR3 sequence reads: CASSPDPENTIYF. CDR3 nucleotide sequence: TGTGCCAGCAGCCCTGACCCAGAAAACACCATATATTTT.

The chain uses TRBV5-1 and TRBJ1-1; the D gene is possibly TRBD1 (5 bases). Germline lookup yields CDR1 SGHRS and CDR2 YFSETQ. The ends were cut back, 5 bases at V and 6 bases at J, with 8 bases in the middle. The CDR3 extends over 11 amino acids. The chain's CDR3 is CASRGESEAFF. CDR3 nucleotides: TGCGCCAGCAGAGGGGAATCTGAAGCTTTCTTT.

The chain has TRBV12-2 and TRBJ1-1; TRBD1 is the table's D call and was not checked against the DNA. TRBV12-2 is listed as a pseudogene. The CDR3 length is 15 residues. The CDR3 spells CASLPLRGRITEAFF. In DNA form, the CDR3 reads TGTGCAAGTCTACCCCTCAGGGGTCGAATCACTGAAGCTTTCTTT.

This sequence joins TRBV15 and TRBJ2-1, with TRBD2 identical over 11 bases. Unmatched junction bases numbered 8, after V lost 1 base and J lost 9 bases. There are 16 residues in the CDR3. From germline, CDR1 is LNHNV and CDR2 YYDKDF (reference sequence). CDR3 DNA: TGTGCCACCAGCAGAGGGGTTAGCGGGAGGGCGAGTGAGCAGTTCTTC. As protein: CATSRGVSGRASEQFF.

This chain joins TRBV28 and TRBJ2-7; either TRBD1 or TRBD2 may fit D (5 bases each). CDR1 is MDHEN, CDR2 SYDVKM, per germline. V lost 5 bases and J lost 0, with 11 bases in between. This CDR3 region has 14 residues. In nucleotides, the CDR3 is TGTGCCAGCAGTCGGGACCGAGCCTCCTACGAGCAGTACTTC. As protein: CASSRDRASYEQYF.

J is TRBJ2-2 and V is TRBV7-9; unclear D gene. V lost 4 bases and J 4 bases, leaving 10 bases between the germline ends. CDR3 length: 14 residues. The V gene's germline CDR1 is SEHNR and CDR2 FQNEAQ (reference sequence). The CDR3 bases are TGTGCCAGCAGCTCCCTCATGGGCACCGGGGAGCTGTTTTTT. It codes for CASSSLMGTGELFF.

The V and J genes are TRBV4-3 and TRBJ2-3; TRBD2 matches at 8 bases. CDR3 length equals 13 residues. J lost 5 bases, V lost 4 bases, and 2 bases had no gene match. CDR1 and CDR2 (germline): LGHNA, YSLEER. The CDR3 nucleotides read TGCGCCAGCAGCCGCCGGGGGGGAGATACGCAGTATTTT. It specifies CASSRRGGDTQYF.

V gene TRBV7-6 combines with J gene TRBJ2-1; possibly TRBD2 for D (5 bases). Germline values: CDR1 SGHVS, CDR2 FNYEAQ. Between the trimmed V and J ends, which lost 4 bases and 7 bases, there was a span of 8 bases. The CDR3 totals 12 residues. In DNA, the CDR3 is TGTGCCAGCAGCTCGACGGGGAATGAGCAGTTCTTC. It codes for CASSSTGNEQFF.

Here the CDR3 DNA reads TGTGCCAGGCACTGGGGGACTGAAGCTTTCTTT. It is translated as CARHWGTEAFF. The V and J genes are TRBV30 and TRBJ1-1; D perhaps matches TRBD1 (5 bases). There are 11 residues in the CDR3. Germline lookup yields CDR1 GTSNPN and CDR2 SVGIG (reference sequence). Trimming stripped 8 bases from V and 5 bases from J, with 12 bases between.

The V call is TRBV5-1, the J call TRBJ1-2; 10 positions agree with TRBD1. Germline lookup yields CDR1 SGHRS and CDR2 YFSETQ. J was trimmed by 7 bases and V by 0 bases; bases with no gene match: 9. CDR3 length: 16 residues. The CDR3 protein is CASSLAGTGVSSGYTF. CDR3 bases: TGCGCCAGCAGCTTGGCGGGGACAGGGGTATCAAGTGGCTACACCTTC. Full variable domain (remainder filled in from reference TRBV5-1 and TRBJ1-2): KAGVTQTPRYLIKTRGQQVTLSCSPISGHRSVSWYQQTPGQGLQFLFEYFSETQRNKGNFPGRFSGRQFSNSRSEMNVSTLELGDSALYLCASSLAGTGVSSGYTFGSGTRLTVV.

About this clone: Different DNA sequences within this sample yield the same CDR3. The rearrangement joins TRBV10-3 to TRBJ2-5, with D possibly being TRBD1 or TRBD2 (5 bases each). V lost 0 bases and J 4 bases, leaving 9 bases between the germline ends. Germline CDR1 ENHRY, CDR2 SYGVKD. This CDR3 has 14 residues. CDR3 sequence: CAISESRGRETQYF. CDR3 coding DNA: TGTGCCATCAGTGAGTCAAGGGGACGAGAGACCCAGTACTTC.

As regards this clone: The junction differs from germline at one of its ends, possibly a read error. The chain links TRBV7-7 to TRBJ2-5, with TRBD2 matching 8 bases. The CDR3 contains 17 residues. From germline, CDR1 is SSHAT and CDR2 FNYEAQ (reference sequence). As DNA, the CDR3 is TGTGCTAGCAGCTTAGGTCTCCCGGGGGGGGGCCAAGAGACCCAGTACTTC. It encodes CASSLGLPGGGQETQYF.

This sequence joins TRBV5-6 and TRBJ1-3, with D possibly being TRBD1 (5 bases). Germline values: CDR1 SGHDT, CDR2 YYEEEE. V dropped 9 bases and J dropped 0 bases, with 10 bases sitting between them. The length of the CDR3 is 13 residues. CDR3 region: CAIQDSSGNTIYF. Written as DNA, the CDR3 is TGTGCCATCCAAGACAGCTCTGGAAACACCATATATTTT. Looking up the rest from reference TRBV5-6 and TRBJ1-3 gives the full variable domain: DAGVTQSPTHLIKTRGQQVTLRCSPKSGHDTVSWYQQALGQGPQFIFQYYEEEERQRGNFPDRFSGHQFPNYSSELNVNALLLGDSALYLCAIQDSSGNTIYFGEGSWLTVV.

This chain joins TRBV6-1 and TRBJ2-1; D unresolved. V lost 2 bases to trimming and J lost 9 bases, with 11 bases between them. The CDR3 runs to 13 residues. Germline CDR1 is MNHNS and CDR2 is SASEGT. The CDR3 sequence is CASSERHWVEQFF. DNA of the CDR3: TGTGCCAGCAGTGAAAGGCACTGGGTTGAGCAGTTCTTC.

This clone is a singleton in its sample. J is TRBJ1-4 and V is TRBV5-1; the D gene is possibly TRBD1 (5 bases). Trimming took 4 bases from V and 3 from J, leaving 13 bases between them. This CDR3 contains 15 residues. Per germline, CDR1 SGHRS and CDR2 YFSETQ. In DNA form, the CDR3 reads TGCGCCAGCAGCGCCGGATTGGGACCTAATGAAAAACTGTTTTTT. Its translation: CASSAGLGPNEKLFF. Variable domain in full (rest from reference TRBV5-1 and TRBJ1-4): KAGVTQTPRYLIKTRGQQVTLSCSPISGHRSVSWYQQTPGQGLQFLFEYFSETQRNKGNFPGRFSGRQFSNSRSEMNVSTLELGDSALYLCASSAGLGPNEKLFFGSGTQLSVL.

This clone came up once. V and J are TRBV9 and TRBJ2-2, with TRBD2 matching over 10 bases. CDR1 and CDR2 (germline): SGDLS, YYNGEE. J gave up 4 bases and V 4 bases, and 10 bases lay outside the gene matches. This CDR3 region has 17 residues. The CDR3: CASSSSGLAGVTGELFF. The CDR3 DNA sequence: TGTGCCAGCAGCTCTTCGGGGCTAGCGGGGGTCACCGGGGAGCTGTTTTTT.

The chain couples TRBV7-9 to TRBJ2-1, with D unresolved. Trimming shortened V by 1 base and J by 0 bases, and 7 bases separated the two germline ends. Germline assignment: CDR1 SEHNR and CDR2 FQNEAQ (reference sequence). The CDR3 covers 15 residues. CDR3 region: CASSLEGRSYNEQFF. The CDR3 nucleotides are TGTGCCAGCAGCTTAGAGGGCCGCTCCTACAATGAGCAGTTCTTC.

The rearrangement joins TRBV19 to TRBJ2-5, with TRBD2 matching 8 bases. The CDR3 spans 15 residues. Germline V gene data show CDR1 as LNHDA and CDR2 as SQIVND (reference sequence). The V and J ends lost 6 bases and 3 bases, in that order; junction bases with no gene match: 9. The CDR3 is CASRWRGTREETQYF. The CDR3 DNA reads as TGTGCCAGTAGATGGAGAGGGACTAGAGAAGAGACCCAGTACTTC.

J is TRBJ2-7 and V is TRBV28; D is possibly TRBD2 (5 bases). This CDR3 has 15 amino acids. The V end was cut by 4 bases, the J end by 4 bases, with 17 bases between. The germline V gene has CDR1 MDHEN and CDR2 SYDVKM. The CDR3 region has the DNA TGTGCCAGCAGTTCTCCGGGGAGAGACCCATACGAGCAGTACTTC. Residues: CASSSPGRDPYEQYF.

J is TRBJ2-7 and V is TRBV7-2; 13 bases are shared with TRBD2. Per germline, CDR1 SGHTA and CDR2 FQGNSA. The CDR3 totals 14 residues. The V gene end was trimmed by 5 bases and the J gene end by 5 bases; junction bases not matched to a gene: 3. The CDR3 DNA reads TGTGCCAGCAGCGAGGGACTAGCGGGAAACGAGCAGTACTTC. Amino acid sequence: CASSEGLAGNEQYF.

The V gene is TRBV5-1, the J gene TRBJ2-1; 7 nucleotides line up with TRBD2. The V gene's germline CDR1 is SGHRS and CDR2 YFSETQ. The J segment lost 2 bases and the V segment lost 2 bases, leaving 4 bases of the junction unmatched. This CDR3 is built from 15 residues. The CDR3 bases are TGCGCCAGCAGCTTCTCTAGCGGAACCTACAATGAGCAGTTCTTC. The encoded protein is CASSFSSGTYNEQFF.